One sample yielded the 24 T cell receptor beta chains listed below, sequenced in a study of CD8 T cell repertoires and HIV-1 epitope variants. Clones were sequenced by immunoSEQ multiplex PCR, and TCRdb holds only the in-frame ones, with some missing. The repertoire includes 5,000 to 6,500 clones, roughly two thirds of them detected once, and around 44% sits in the top ten. No antigens are known for them. Sequenced input: cultured CD8+ T cells derived from PBMCs. These receptors were obtained from a male donor with HIV.

This sequence joins TRBV27 and TRBJ2-1; TRBD1 aligns across 11 bases. CDR1 is MNHEY and CDR2 is SMNVEV in the germline V gene (reference sequence). The CDR3 length is 16 residues. The ends lost 2 bases at V and 7 bases at J; junction bases unmatched: 7. The CDR3 reads CASSLLRGQGANEQFF. CDR3 DNA sequence: TGTGCCAGCAGTTTACTCCGCGGACAGGGGGCGAATGAGCAGTTCTTC.

The rearrangement links TRBV9 to TRBJ2-7; 11 bases are shared with TRBD1. J was trimmed by 5 bases and V by 4 bases; bases with no gene match: 5. Germline lookup yields CDR1 SGDLS and CDR2 YYNGEE. The CDR3 consists of 14 residues. CDR3 region: CASSRTGGGDEQYF. In nucleotides, the CDR3 is TGTGCCAGCAGCCGGACAGGGGGCGGCGACGAGCAGTACTTC. The full variable domain, its missing parts supplied by reference TRBV9 and TRBJ2-7, is DSGVTQTPKHLITATGQRVTLRCSPRSGDLSVYWYQQSLDQGLQFLIQYYNGEERAKGNILERFSAQQFPDLHSELNLSSLELGDSALYFCASSRTGGGDEQYFGPGTRLTVT.

The chain is built from TRBV18 and TRBJ2-5; the D is unclear. Looked up from germline, CDR1 is KGHSH and CDR2 is LQKENI. This CDR3 has 11 residues. V was pared by 5 bases and J by 0 bases, with 1 base between. CDR3 sequence (DNA): TGTGCCAGCTCATACCAAGAGACCCAGTACTTC. Amino acids: CASSYQETQYF.

The chain links TRBV30 to TRBJ1-2; 10 bases agree with TRBD1. Unmatched junction bases numbered 4, after V lost 2 bases and J lost 4 bases. CDR3 length equals 14 residues. From germline, CDR1 is GTSNPN and CDR2 SVGIG (reference sequence). The CDR3 DNA reads TGTGCCTGGAGTCCTGACAGGGGGCCCTATGGCTACACCTTC. Translation: CAWSPDRGPYGYTF.

CDR3 nucleotides: TGTGCCAGCAGTTCTTATCCCGGGACAGGGATTTCCTACGAGCAGTACTTC. Translation gives CASSSYPGTGISYEQYF. The J gene is TRBJ2-7, the V gene TRBV28; TRBD1 agrees at 9 bases. Unmatched junction bases numbered 11, after V lost 4 bases and J lost 1 base. The length of the CDR3 is 17 residues. In germline, CDR1 is MDHEN, CDR2 SYDVKM. Variable domain in full (rest from reference TRBV28 and TRBJ2-7): DVKVTQSSRYLVKRTGEKVFLECVQDMDHENMFWYRQDPGLGLRLIYFSYDVKMKEKGDIPEGYSVSREKKERFSLILESASTNQTSMYLCASSSYPGTGISYEQYFGPGTRLTVT.

This clone has a handful of counts. The chain combines TRBV28 with TRBJ2-3; no firm D call. V was pared by 5 bases and J by 2 bases, with 2 bases between. From germline, CDR1 is MDHEN and CDR2 SYDVKM. The CDR3 extends over 11 amino acids. In DNA form, the CDR3 reads TGTGCCAGCAGTATCACAGATACGCAGTATTTT. Translation: CASSITDTQYF.

V usage is TRBV6-1 and J usage is TRBJ2-7; D not certain. Germline V CDR1 and CDR2: MNHNS, SASEGT. CDR3 size: 13 residues. The V gene lost 5 bases and the J gene lost 2 bases, with 10 bases spanning the gap. The CDR3 reads CASSQASPYEQYF. CDR3 in DNA: TGTGCCAGCAGTCAGGCCAGTCCCTACGAGCAGTACTTC.

V gene TRBV19 combines with J gene TRBJ2-7, with 11 bases that match TRBD1. V shed 10 bases and J 7 bases; nucleotides not matched to a gene: 6. The CDR3 is 12 amino acids. CDR1 is LNHDA, CDR2 SQIVND, per germline (reference sequence). For the CDR3, the DNA is TGTGCCACCCGGACAGGGGGCGGAGAGCAGTACTTC. Protein: CATRTGGGEQYF.

A single count supports this clone. The chain has TRBV10-2 and TRBJ2-2; TRBD2 matches 10 bases. Germline-derived CDR1 and CDR2 are WSHSY and SAAADI. Trimming took 7 bases from V and 4 from J; bases not matched to a gene: 6. This CDR3 spans 15 amino acids. This CDR3 is CASMTAGGATGELFF. The CDR3 bases are TGCGCCAGCATGACAGCGGGAGGGGCCACCGGGGAGCTGTTTTTT.

The rearrangement uses TRBV28 and TRBJ1-4; the D gene is possibly TRBD1 (6 bases). Germline CDR1 and CDR2: MDHEN and SYDVKM. This CDR3 is 16 amino acids long. Trimming stripped 5 bases from V and 8 bases from J, with 21 bases between. The CDR3 sequence: CASSLSDAGVGEKLFF. The CDR3 bases are TGTGCCAGCAGTCTTTCCGACGCAGGGGTTGGGGAAAAACTGTTTTTT.

The CDR3 protein is CASSRQDPGELFF. CDR3 nucleotides: TGTGCCAGCAGTAGGCAGGACCCCGGGGAGCTGTTTTTT. The V gene is TRBV27, the J gene TRBJ2-2, with D unclear. This CDR3 region has 13 residues. Trimming took off 5 bases at V and 6 bases at J, with 10 bases between the two ends. The V gene's germline CDR1 is MNHEY and CDR2 SMNVEV (reference sequence).

The J gene is TRBJ2-5, the V gene TRBV7-3; 14 nucleotides match TRBD2. The germline V gene has CDR1 SGHTA and CDR2 FQGTGA. Losses at the gene ends were 5 bases for V and 1 base for J; bases not matched to a gene: 3. This CDR3 has 16 residues. The CDR3 is CASSPTSGGVQETQYF. CDR3 bases: TGTGCCAGCAGCCCGACTAGCGGGGGGGTCCAAGAGACCCAGTACTTC.

CDR3 loop: CASSLSENTEAFF. Here the CDR3 DNA reads TGTGCCAGCAGCTTATCCGAGAACACTGAAGCTTTCTTT. The chain recombines TRBV7-8 with TRBJ1-1; D gene uncertain. CDR1 and CDR2 (germline): SGHVS, FQNEAQ. V lost 2 bases and J 1 base, leaving 5 bases between the germline ends. The CDR3 covers 13 residues.

This chain joins TRBV4-3 and TRBJ1-1; D is uncertain. This CDR3 has 18 residues. V lost 0 bases to trimming and J lost 2 bases, with 19 bases between them. The germline gives CDR1 LGHNA, CDR2 YSLEER. The CDR3 region is CASSQEEGDHGPNTEAFF. The CDR3 nucleotides are TGCGCCAGCAGCCAAGAAGAAGGAGATCACGGACCAAACACTGAAGCTTTCTTT.

The chain couples TRBV7-9 to TRBJ2-1, with a tentative D call TRBD2 (6 bases). Germline CDR1 is SEHNR and CDR2 is FQNEAQ (reference sequence). V shed 5 bases and J shed 7 bases, with 12 bases lying between them. CDR3 length: 13 residues. The CDR3 DNA sequence: TGTGCCAGCAGCCACGGGACTGAGAATGAGCAGTTCTTC. Translation: CASSHGTENEQFF. Full variable domain (outside the CDR3, taken from reference TRBV7-9 and TRBJ2-1): DTGVSQNPRHKITKRGQNVTFRCDPISEHNRLYWYRQTLGQGPEFLTYFQNEAQLEKSRLLSDRFSAERPKGSFSTLEIQRTEQGDSAMYLCASSHGTENEQFFGPGTRLTVL.

The CDR3 DNA sequence: TGTGCCAGCAGTTTTTTGGCGGGGACTGAAGCTTTCTTT. Translating gives CASSFLAGTEAFF. This chain connects TRBV28 to TRBJ1-1; D is undetermined. Germline CDR1 and CDR2: MDHEN and SYDVKM. The CDR3 has 13 residues. V was clipped by 3 bases and J by 5 bases, with 10 bases between them. Based on the CDR3 plus reference TRBV28 and TRBJ1-1, the full variable domain is DVKVTQSSRYLVKRTGEKVFLECVQDMDHENMFWYRQDPGLGLRLIYFSYDVKMKEKGDIPEGYSVSREKKERFSLILESASTNQTSMYLCASSFLAGTEAFFGQGTRLTVV.

The chain links TRBV28 to TRBJ2-7; 7 positions agree with TRBD1. The J segment lost 3 bases and the V segment lost 4 bases, leaving 12 bases of the junction unmatched. CDR1 MDHEN and CDR2 SYDVKM come from the germline V gene. This CDR3 is built from 16 residues. CDR3 sequence reads: CASSWSLGQSLYEQYF. CDR3 in DNA: TGTGCCAGCAGTTGGTCACTGGGACAGAGCCTCTACGAGCAGTACTTC.

This clone has just a few counts. The J gene is TRBJ1-1, the V gene TRBV4-2; D remains unclear. Germline V gene lookup returns CDR1 LGHNA and CDR2 YNFKEQ. Trimming left V 1 base short and J 7 bases short, with 4 bases between. The CDR3 runs 11 residues. CDR3 DNA sequence: TGTGCCAGCAGCCAAGGCCTTGAAGCTTTCTTT. It is translated as CASSQGLEAFF.

This rearrangement joins TRBV7-2 to TRBJ2-5, with no clear D. The V end lost 1 base, the J end lost 2 bases, and 8 bases lay between the germline ends. Germline V gene data show CDR1 as SGHTA and CDR2 as FQGNSA. The CDR3 runs to 14 residues. The chain's CDR3 is CASSLEVGQETQYF. In nucleotides, the CDR3 is TGTGCCAGCAGCTTAGAGGTGGGGCAAGAGACCCAGTACTTC.

The chain couples TRBV13 to TRBJ2-7; a weak D match, TRBD1 (5 bases). The germline V gene has CDR1 PRHDT and CDR2 FYEKMQ (reference sequence). The CDR3 extends over 14 amino acids. Trimming stripped 1 base from V and 3 bases from J, with 10 bases between. CDR3 bases: TGTGCCAGCAGCTTAGCAGGGTTGGGCTACGAGCAGTACTTC. Its translation: CASSLAGLGYEQYF.

The CDR3 nucleotides read TGCGCCAGCAGCCAAGTACTCTCCACCGGGGAGCTGTTTTTT. Translated, it gives CASSQVLSTGELFF. The genes are TRBV4-1 and TRBJ2-2, with D unresolved. CDR1 MGHRA and CDR2 YSYEKL come from the germline V gene. The CDR3 consists of 14 residues. Trimming shortened V by 1 base and J by 4 bases, and 7 bases separated the two germline ends.

This clone has only a few counts. The chain combines TRBV5-6 with TRBJ2-7; D is perhaps TRBD1 (5 bases). V gave up 4 bases and J gave up 2 bases, with 19 bases separating them. Germline V gene data show CDR1 as SGHDT and CDR2 as YYEEEE. The CDR3 totals 16 residues. In DNA, the CDR3 is TGTGCCAGCAGCCACACAGTGGGGCAGTTAACCTACGAGCAGTACTTC. Its translation is CASSHTVGQLTYEQYF. The entire variable domain, with the rest obtained from reference TRBV5-6 and TRBJ2-7, is as follows: DAGVTQSPTHLIKTRGQQVTLRCSPKSGHDTVSWYQQALGQGPQFIFQYYEEEERQRGNFPDRFSGHQFPNYSSELNVNALLLGDSALYLCASSHTVGQLTYEQYFGPGTRLTVT.

The table lists this clone with a few counts. The J gene is TRBJ1-1, the V gene TRBV19; a weak D match, TRBD1 (6 bases). This CDR3 is built from 17 residues. Germline V gene data show CDR1 as LNHDA and CDR2 as SQIVND (reference sequence). Trimming took off 0 bases at V and 0 bases at J, with 14 bases between the two ends. CDR3 protein: CASSIDVTGTMNTEAFF. The CDR3 DNA reads as TGTGCCAGTAGTATAGACGTTACCGGGACAATGAACACTGAAGCTTTCTTT.

The chain employs TRBV25-1 and TRBJ1-4; D uncertain. V dropped 2 bases and J dropped 8 bases, with 12 bases sitting between them. Germline V CDR1 and CDR2: MGHDK, SYGVNS. The CDR3 is made up of 14 amino acids. The CDR3 sequence: CASSEHGFGEKLFF. The CDR3 nucleotides read TGTGCCAGCAGTGAACACGGCTTTGGGGAAAAACTGTTTTTT.